Listed here is a single T cell receptor beta chain. Its matching antigen is unknown. Germline V lookup: CDR1 SQVTM, CDR2 ANQGSEA. V lost 3 bases, J lost 4 bases, and 6 bases stayed unmatched. The CDR3 runs to 13 residues. The cDNA was synthesized by means of template-switch 5'RACE, which was carried out with 10-nucleotide random UMIs. TCRdb processed the 5' RACE reads anew with MiXCR; each CDR3 protein has one entry. The repertoire holds approximately 40,000 distinct CDR3 sequences, with roughly 5% as singletons. This sample is drawn from a study of neurological immune-mediated disorders. Study results and caveats: HTLV-1-associated myelopathy had the most TCR clonal expansion, and multiple sclerosis had the least, less than healthy controls. CDR3 amino acid sequences found in expanded clones were never shared across subjects, suggesting private repertoires in all groups.

The V gene is TRBV29-1, the J gene TRBJ2-7; TRBD1 matches 7 bases. Sequenced input: CD4+ T cells from blood. The receptor's source is a young man in good health. The CDR3 DNA follows: TGCAGCGTTGATACGGGACAGCTTTACGAGCAGTACTTC. Translation: CSVDTGQLYEQYF.